This T cell receptor (beta chain) comes out of a study of cytomegalovirus exposure and HLA in healthy donors. Study-level information: Prior work identified 95 million to 120 million unique TCR beta sequences in some 180 million T cells. There were 88 million or so unique TCRs (from HLA-typed donors) in an early data release. Across 350 to 500 genotyped donors, around 82% landed in the Caucasian-associated ancestry cluster. The study's findings and limits: A highly shared variant cluster was judged a likely technical artifact.

PCR used 60 Vbeta primers and 13 Jbeta primers. The method was immunoSEQ multiplex PCR; TCRdb's version includes in-frame clones alone and lacks a portion of them. This table holds some 140,000 clones, roughly three quarters found once. V shed 3 bases and J shed 1 base, with 11 bases lying between them. Per the germline V gene, CDR1 is SGHNT and CDR2 is YYREEE (reference sequence). The CDR3 is 15 residues long. A word on this clone: What it recognizes is unknown.

This receptor was taken from a man in his thirties or forties in good health and CMV-seronegative. The chain combines TRBV5-4 with TRBJ2-1; weak D call: TRBD2 (5 bases). The sequencing sample was made of PBMCs. CDR3: CASSSAGGSYNEQFF. The CDR3 DNA reads TGTGCCAGCAGCTCGGCGGGCGGATCCTACAATGAGCAGTTCTTC.